The 5 T cell receptor beta chains reported below all come from one sample, sequenced in a study of T cells in Graves' hyperthyroidism and ophthalmopathy. From RNA transcripts, TCR beta CDR3 regions were amplified. Primed by the HTBI set, a first-round RT-PCR was run on the TCR CDR3. TCRdb processed the multiplex PCR reads anew with MiXCR; each CDR3 protein has one entry. The sample lists about 98,000 distinct CDR3 sequences; around 37% were seen once. What was sequenced was peripheral blood or thyroid tissue (not recorded which). Receptors were obtained from a woman aged 25 to 39 with Graves' hyperthyroidism.

The table lists this clonotype with many counts. The chain combines TRBV28 with TRBJ1-6, with D perhaps matching TRBD1 (5 bases). Trimming took 7 bases from V and 4 from J, leaving 11 bases between them. In germline, CDR1 is MDHEN, CDR2 SYDVKM. The CDR3 extends over 14 amino acids. The CDR3 DNA follows: TGTGCCAGCATAGACAGCCCTTATAATTCACCCCTCCACTTT. Translating it yields CASIDSPYNSPLHF.

A word on this clonotype: A much larger clone differs by one base, so this may be a read error. Given the absence of the conserved phenylalanine or tryptophan at the CDR3 end, a read error is likely. The chain recombines TRBV5-4 with TRBJ2-3; no reliable D call. Trimming took off 4 bases at V and 3 bases at J, with 12 bases between the two ends. CDR3 size: 14 residues. The germline CDR1 and CDR2 sequences are SGHNT and YYREEE (reference sequence). Here the CDR3 reads CASSLDPDTDTQYL. CDR3 DNA: TGTGCCAGCAGCCTCGACCCGGATACAGATACGCAGTATCTT.

The rearrangement uses TRBV2 and TRBJ1-2; D unclear. CDR3 length equals 16 residues. Germline values: CDR1 SNHLY, CDR2 FYNNEI. Trimming removed 8 bases from V and 5 bases from J, with 24 bases in between. CDR3 nucleotide sequence: TGTGCCAGCGGTCACATGGGGTTCAACAATGGGTATGGCTACACCTTC. As protein: CASGHMGFNNGYGYTF.

This clonotype was recorded many times. The chain couples TRBV19 to TRBJ1-5; D gene unclear. Trimming shortened V by 7 bases and J by 8 bases, and 12 bases separated the two germline ends. Germline lookup yields CDR1 LNHDA and CDR2 SQIVND (reference sequence). This CDR3 comprises 12 residues. This chain's CDR3 is CASNPPMKPQHF. CDR3 DNA: TGTGCCAGTAATCCCCCCATGAAGCCCCAGCATTTT.

This clonotype was counted at least ten times. The chain links TRBV7-9 to TRBJ2-7, with D possibly matching TRBD2 (6 bases). Trimming shortened V by 7 bases and J by 1 base, and 11 bases separated the two germline ends. Germline V gene lookup returns CDR1 SEHNR and CDR2 FQNEAQ (reference sequence). The CDR3 is 13 residues long. The CDR3 DNA reads TGTGCCAGCACAACGGGGGAGTCCTACGAGCAGTACTTC. Translation: CASTTGESYEQYF.